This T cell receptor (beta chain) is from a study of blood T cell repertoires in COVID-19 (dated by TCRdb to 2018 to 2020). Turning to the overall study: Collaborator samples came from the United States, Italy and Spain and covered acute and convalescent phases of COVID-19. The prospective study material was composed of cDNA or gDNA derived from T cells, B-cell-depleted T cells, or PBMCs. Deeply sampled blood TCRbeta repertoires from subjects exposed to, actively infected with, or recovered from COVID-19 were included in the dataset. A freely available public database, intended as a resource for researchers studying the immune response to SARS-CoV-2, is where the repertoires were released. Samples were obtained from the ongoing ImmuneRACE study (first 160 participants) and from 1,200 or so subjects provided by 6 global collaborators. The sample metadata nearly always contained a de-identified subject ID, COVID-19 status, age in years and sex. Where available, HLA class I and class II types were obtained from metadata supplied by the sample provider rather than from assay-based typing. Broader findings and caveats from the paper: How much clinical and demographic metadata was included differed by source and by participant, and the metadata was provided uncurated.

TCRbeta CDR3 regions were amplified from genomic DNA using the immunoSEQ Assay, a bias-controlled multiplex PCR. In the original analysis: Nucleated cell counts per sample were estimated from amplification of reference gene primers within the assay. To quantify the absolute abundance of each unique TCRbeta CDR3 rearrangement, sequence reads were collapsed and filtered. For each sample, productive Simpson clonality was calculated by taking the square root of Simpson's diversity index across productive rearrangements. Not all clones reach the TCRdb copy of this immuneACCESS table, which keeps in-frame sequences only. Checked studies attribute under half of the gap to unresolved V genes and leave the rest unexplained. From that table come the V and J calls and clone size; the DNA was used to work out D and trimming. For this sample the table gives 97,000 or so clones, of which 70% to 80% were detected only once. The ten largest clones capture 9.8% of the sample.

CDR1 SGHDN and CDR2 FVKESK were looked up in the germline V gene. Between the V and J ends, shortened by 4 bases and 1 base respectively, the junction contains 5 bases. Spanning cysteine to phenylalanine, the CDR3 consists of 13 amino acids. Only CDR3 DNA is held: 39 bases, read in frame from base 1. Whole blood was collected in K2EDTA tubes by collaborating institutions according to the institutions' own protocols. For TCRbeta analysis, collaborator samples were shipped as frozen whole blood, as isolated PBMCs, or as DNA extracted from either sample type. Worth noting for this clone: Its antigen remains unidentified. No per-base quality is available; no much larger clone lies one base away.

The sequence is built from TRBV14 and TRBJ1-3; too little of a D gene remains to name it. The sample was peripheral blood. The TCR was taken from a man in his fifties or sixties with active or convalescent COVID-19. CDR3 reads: CASSRLSGNTIYF. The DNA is TGTGCCAGCAGCCGACTATCTGGAAACACCATATATTTT. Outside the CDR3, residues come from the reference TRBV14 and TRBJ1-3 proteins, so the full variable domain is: EAGVTQFPSHSVIEKGQTVTLRCDPISGHDNLYWYRRVMGKEIKFLLHFVKESKQDESGMPNNRFLAERTGGTYSTLKVQPAELEDSGVYFCASSRLSGNTIYFGEGSWLTVV.